Listed below are T cell receptor beta chains from one sample, sequenced in a study of tumor and adjacent non-tumor tissue in lung cancer. TCRdb re-analysed the multiplex PCR reads in MiXCR, keeping a single row per CDR3 protein. The sample includes about 110,000 distinct CDR3 sequences, roughly 77% of them seen just once. The sample was lung tumor tissue. All receptors derive from an older woman with non-small cell lung cancer. CDR3s include the opening cysteine and the closing phenylalanine or tryptophan. A D gene is named only where the DNA matches it firmly. A clone size is listed for some rows: how often the clone was seen (once, few, many), or a class if it is expanded.

j_gene	v_gene	abundance	d_gene	CDR3aa	CDR3nt
TRBJ1-3	TRBV28	-	-	CASNQRGECGNTIYF	TGTGCCAGCAATCAACGAGGAGAATGTGGAAACACCATATATTTT
TRBJ2-1	TRBV4-2	many	-	CASSQEPPGPLPSNEQFF	TGTGCCAGCAGCCAAGAACCCCCGGGACCCCTCCCCTCCAATGAGCAGTTCTTC
TRBJ2-5	TRBV4-2	-	-	CASRQEGAKETQYF	TGTGCCAGCAGACAAGAAGGGGCCAAAGAGACCCAGTACTTC
TRBJ1-5	TRBV20-1	few	-	CSVRDGHNQPQHF	TGCAGTGTTAGGGACGGTCACAATCAGCCCCAGCATTTT
TRBJ2-2	TRBV10-3	-	-	CAVSGVANTGELFF	TGTGCCGTCAGTGGGGTTGCGAACACCGGGGAGCTGTTTTTT
TRBJ2-1	TRBV6-5	-	-	CASSFDSSYIEQFF	TGTGCCAGCAGTTTCGACAGTTCCTACATTGAGCAGTTCTTC
TRBJ2-2	TRBV6-2/TRBV6-3	-	-	CASNYTQQRTNTGELFF	TGTGCCAGCAATTACACCCAACAGAGGACCAATACCGGTGAGCTGTTTTTT
TRBJ2-3	TRBV12-3/TRBV12-4	-	TRBD1	CDRTGGTDAQYF	TGTGACAGGACAGGGGGCACAGATGCGCAGTATTTT
TRBJ2-2	TRBV6-5	many	TRBD2	CASRLAGGTGELFF	TGTGCCAGCAGACTAGCGGGGGGTACCGGGGAGCTGTTTTTT
TRBJ1-1	TRBV10-3	-	-	CAISRGAREALF	TGTGCCATCAGCCGGGGGGCCCGTGAAGCTTTGTTT
TRBJ2-4	TRBV12-3/TRBV12-4	once	-	CASSASGRNLQYF	TGTGCCAGCAGTGCTTCTGGCAGAAACCTTCAGTACTTC
TRBJ2-1	TRBV6-2/TRBV6-3	-	TRBD2	CASRHRLAGVYNEQFF	TGTGCCAGCAGGCACCGACTAGCGGGCGTATACAATGAGCAGTTCTTC
TRBJ2-1	TRBV24-1	few	-	CATSLGDNEQFF	TGTGCCACCAGTTTAGGGGACAATGAGCAGTTCTTC
TRBJ2-7	TRBV7-2	once	TRBD2	CASSLERGWDFYEHYF	TGTGCCAGCAGCCTAGAGCGGGGGTGGGACTTCTACGAGCACTACTTC
TRBJ1-1	TRBV28	-	-	CASSFGTPYSVLNTETFF	TGTGCCAGCAGTTTCGGGACTCCCTATTCGGTTTTGAACACTGAAACTTTCTTT
TRBJ2-7	TRBV20-1	-	TRBD2	CSAGLPGGLSCEQYF	TGCAGTGCTGGGTTACCGGGAGGCCTTTCCTGCGAGCAATACTTC
TRBJ2-1	TRBV6-2/TRBV6-3	-	-	CASASPVLAERDNEQFF	TGTGCCAGCGCCAGTCCCGTTTTAGCGGAGAGGGACAATGAGCAGTTCTTC
TRBJ2-7	TRBV12-3/TRBV12-4	-	-	CASSLDRSYEQNF	TGTGCCAGCAGTCTCGACAGATCCTACGAGCAGAACTTC
TRBJ2-7	TRBV20-1	-	TRBD2	CSAILAVDLGEQYF	TGCAGTGCTATACTAGCGGTGGACCTGGGTGAGCAGTATTTC
TRBJ1-1	TRBV4-3	-	-	CASSQCGRNTEAVF	TGCGCCAGCAGCCAATGTGGAAGGAACACAGAAGCTGTCTTT
TRBJ2-2	TRBV11-2	-	-	CANSLVLAVHTGELFF	TGTGCCAACAGCTTAGTATTGGCGGTGCACACCGGGGAGTTGTTTTTT
TRBJ2-1	TRBV11-2	-	TRBD1	CASGRGTAQNEQFF	TGTGCCAGCGGAAGGGGGACAGCCCAAAATGAGCAGTTCTTC
TRBJ1-2	TRBV6-5	-	-	CTGSYGGRNYGYTF	TGTACCGGCAGTTACGGGGGACGTAATTATGGCTACACCTTC
TRBJ2-3	TRBV20-1	-	TRBD2	CSAGSGTSVTTDTQYF	TGCAGTGCTGGATCCGGGACTAGCGTTACCACAGATACACAGTATTTT
TRBJ1-6	TRBV20-1	-	-	CIARRDENSRLQF	TGCATTGCCAGAAGGGACGAAAATTCACGCCTCCAATTT
TRBJ2-6	TRBV12-3/TRBV12-4	-	TRBD1	CASGTGLFFGANVLTF	TGTGCCAGTGGGACAGGGCTCTTCTTTGGGGCCAACGTACTGACTTTC
TRBJ2-2	TRBV5-1	medium-sized	-	CASSLTESGELFF	TGCGCCAGCAGCTTGACGGAATCCGGGGAGCTGTTTTTT
TRBJ2-1	TRBV12-3/TRBV12-4	many	TRBD1	CASSLTGARVHEQFF	TGTGCCAGCAGTTTAACAGGGGCTAGGGTCCATGAGCAGTTCTTC
TRBJ2-5	TRBV29-1	-	TRBD2	CSVAKAGDGTQNF	TGCAGCGTCGCTAAAGCGGGAGACGGGACCCAGAACTTC
TRBJ1-5	TRBV15	-	-	CATSRDHRSGIGNQPQHF	TGTGCCACCAGCAGAGATCACAGGTCCGGGATAGGCAATCAGCCCCAGCATTTT
TRBJ1-1	TRBV6-5	-	-	CANIYDPAENTEAFF	TGTGCCAACATATACGACCCAGCCGAGAACACTGAAGCTTTCTTT
TRBJ1-1	TRBV11-3	-	-	CASGLIGQPGRMNTEAFF	TGTGCCAGCGGCTTAATTGGGCAGCCCGGACGGATGAACACTGAAGCTTTCTTT
TRBJ2-3	TRBV5-4	-	TRBD2	CASSCMWAGDCTDTQNF	TGTGCCAGCAGCTGTATGTGGGCGGGGGATTGCACAGATACGCAGAATTTT
TRBJ1-5	TRBV20-1	-	-	CSGGPSNQPQHF	TGCAGTGGAGGACCGAGTAATCAGCCCCAGCATTTT
TRBJ2-7	TRBV20-1	-	-	CSASGQMAKQYF	TGCAGTGCTAGCGGACAAATGGCGAAGCAGTACTTC
TRBJ1-1	TRBV6-2/TRBV6-3	-	-	CASIYMGSTESFF	TGTGCCAGCATTTACATGGGGTCAACTGAATCTTTCTTT
TRBJ2-6	TRBV7-6	-	TRBD1	CASSLQAGGAGANVLTF	TGTGCCAGCAGCTTACAAGCAGGGGGCGCTGGGGCCAACGTCCTGACTTTC